The 24 T cell receptor beta chains in this list originate from one sample, sequenced in a study of T cell responses to AZD1222 COVID-19 vaccine. Sequencing used immunoSEQ multiplex PCR; TCRdb keeps in-frame clones, though not all of them. Of roughly 80,000 clones in the sample, 88% are singletons; the top ten hold 4.7%. The sequencing here drew on peripheral blood, taken on day 0 of MenACWY control vaccination. All receptors come from an adult in good health.

This clone was observed a few times. V usage is TRBV28 and J usage is TRBJ1-6; D is perhaps TRBD1 (5 bases). Trimming shortened V by 9 bases and J by 9 bases, and 15 bases separated the two germline ends. The CDR3 contains 13 residues. CDR1 and CDR2 from the germline V gene are MDHEN and SYDVKM. The CDR3 protein is CASKVGGSSPLHF. CDR3 DNA sequence: TGTGCCAGTAAGGTTGGGGGAAGTTCACCCCTCCACTTT.

This sequence joins TRBV6-2 or TRBV6-3 and TRBJ1-4; D perhaps matches TRBD1 (6 bases). The germline V gene encodes CDR1 MNHEY and CDR2 SVGEGT. V was clipped by 5 bases and J by 11 bases, with 18 bases between them. CDR3 size: 14 residues. The CDR3 DNA reads TGTGCCAGCAGTATTACGGCCGGGACACCGAAACTGTTTTTT. Amino acids: CASSITAGTPKLFF.

The rearrangement uses TRBV28 and TRBJ1-2; TRBD1 matches at 8 bases. Germline trimming cut 6 bases from V and 4 bases from J; bases unmatched to any gene: 7. Looked up from germline, CDR1 is MDHEN and CDR2 is SYDVKM. This CDR3 spans 14 amino acids. The CDR3 region has the DNA TGTGCCAGCAGATTCTCCGGGACAGGCTATGGCTACACCTTC. Amino acid sequence: CASRFSGTGYGYTF.

This clone has more than one count but fewer than ten. V usage is TRBV9 and J usage is TRBJ2-7; D is perhaps TRBD1 (5 bases). V was cut by 9 bases and J by 11 bases, with 15 bases left in between. This CDR3 is 10 amino acids long. Germline loops: CDR1 SGDLS, CDR2 YYNGEE. CDR3 sequence: CATDMGREYF. The CDR3, as DNA: TGTGCCACCGACATGGGCAGGGAGTACTTC.

The chain recombines TRBV11-3 with TRBJ2-5; no reliable D call. The CDR3 extends over 13 amino acids. Germline V gene sequence: CDR1 SGHNT, CDR2 YENEEA. V was shortened by 5 bases and J by 5 bases, with 12 bases between the two germline ends. The CDR3 spells CASSRGIWETQYF. In DNA, the CDR3 is TGTGCCAGCAGCCGAGGTATATGGGAGACCCAGTACTTC.

The chain combines TRBV27 with TRBJ2-3; D is possibly TRBD2 (5 bases). With 3 bases removed from V and 6 bases from J, the gap between germline ends came to 13 bases. The germline V gene has CDR1 MNHEY and CDR2 SMNVEV (reference sequence). The CDR3 runs to 14 residues. For the CDR3, the DNA is TGTGCCAGCAGTTTCGGGATCCCGGGGGATACGCAGTATTTT. It translates to CASSFGIPGDTQYF.

V usage is TRBV3-1 (or the pseudogene TRBV3-2) and J usage is TRBJ2-7; 8 bases are shared with TRBD2. Looked up from germline, CDR1 is LGHDT and CDR2 is YNNKEL (reference sequence). V shed 3 bases, J shed 5 bases, and the junction held 9 bases outside the gene matches. The CDR3 consists of 15 residues. CDR3 nucleotide sequence: TGTGCCAGCAGCCACGGGGGGGGCCCGGCTAACGAGCAGTACTTC. Its protein product is CASSHGGGPANEQYF.

The chain joins TRBV20-1 to TRBJ2-7, with D hard to call. CDR1 is DFQATT, CDR2 SNEGSKA, per germline (reference sequence). The V end lost 7 bases, the J end lost 5 bases, and 12 bases lay between the germline ends. The CDR3 totals 11 residues. The CDR3 spells CSGQSINEQYF. CDR3 in DNA: TGCAGTGGGCAGAGTATTAACGAGCAGTACTTC.

This clone was seen once. The chain is built from TRBV28 and TRBJ1-1; no clear D. Germline-derived CDR1 and CDR2 are MDHEN and SYDVKM. Trimming left V 3 bases short and J 4 bases short, with 9 bases between. The CDR3 extends over 13 amino acids. CDR3: CASSFERSTEAFF. Written as DNA, the CDR3 is TGTGCCAGCAGTTTTGAGCGGAGCACTGAAGCTTTCTTT. Together with reference TRBV28 and TRBJ1-1, the CDR3 gives the full variable domain: DVKVTQSSRYLVKRTGEKVFLECVQDMDHENMFWYRQDPGLGLRLIYFSYDVKMKEKGDIPEGYSVSREKKERFSLILESASTNQTSMYLCASSFERSTEAFFGQGTRLTVV.

The V call is TRBV3-1 (or the pseudogene TRBV3-2), the J call TRBJ1-4; D is ambiguous. CDR1 LGHDT and CDR2 YNNKEL come from the germline V gene (reference sequence). The germline V and J ends were trimmed by 4 bases and 8 bases, with 11 bases remaining between them. The CDR3 has 13 residues. For the CDR3, the DNA is TGTGCCAGCAGCCCGTGGACGGGGGAAAAACTGTTTTTT. Translation gives CASSPWTGEKLFF.

The chain couples TRBV29-1 to TRBJ2-7; 7 bases are a match to TRBD2. In germline, CDR1 is SQVTM, CDR2 ANQGSEA. With V trimmed by 4 bases and J by 2 bases, 14 bases remained unmatched. The CDR3 is 16 residues long. CDR3 in amino acids: CSVVGEASGRTYEQYF. CDR3 in DNA: TGCAGCGTTGTGGGCGAGGCTAGCGGAAGAACCTACGAGCAGTACTTC.

The V gene is TRBV19, the J gene TRBJ2-2; weak D call: TRBD2 (6 bases). Trimming removed 3 bases from V and 6 bases from J, with 20 bases in between. Germline V lookup: CDR1 LNHDA, CDR2 SQIVND (reference sequence). The CDR3 has 17 residues. CDR3 residues: CASSMERAAGLSGELFF. The CDR3 nucleotides are TGTGCCAGTAGTATGGAACGCGCCGCGGGGTTGTCCGGGGAGCTGTTTTTT.

V usage is TRBV28 and J usage is TRBJ1-4, with 7 nucleotides matching TRBD1. CDR1 MDHEN and CDR2 SYDVKM come from the germline V gene. This CDR3 comprises 15 residues. The junction had 6 bases not matched to a gene; V was cut back by 5 bases and J by 3 bases. This CDR3 is CASSTRTGPNEKLFF. CDR3 in DNA: TGTGCCAGCAGTACACGGACAGGACCTAATGAAAAACTGTTTTTT.

V usage is TRBV9 and J usage is TRBJ2-2, with 9 bases aligning to TRBD2. Germline loops: CDR1 SGDLS, CDR2 YYNGEE. CDR3 length: 14 amino acids. V shed 9 bases and J 1 base; nucleotides not matched to a gene: 4. Here the CDR3 DNA reads TGTGCCACCCGAGCGGGAGGGAACACCGGGGAGCTGTTTTTT. Its protein product is CATRAGGNTGELFF.

V gene TRBV28 combines with J gene TRBJ2-3; the match to TRBD2 covers 11 bases. Germline V gene sequence: CDR1 MDHEN, CDR2 SYDVKM. This CDR3 spans 15 amino acids. V lost 3 bases, J lost 5 bases, and 4 bases stayed unmatched. CDR3 bases: TGTGCCAGCAGTTTGACTAGCGGGATAGGAGATACGCAGTATTTT. It yields the protein CASSLTSGIGDTQYF. Drawing the rest from reference TRBV28 and TRBJ2-3, the complete variable domain is DVKVTQSSRYLVKRTGEKVFLECVQDMDHENMFWYRQDPGLGLRLIYFSYDVKMKEKGDIPEGYSVSREKKERFSLILESASTNQTSMYLCASSLTSGIGDTQYFGPGTRLTVL.

The rearrangement joins TRBV21-1 to TRBJ2-3; TRBD2 was called by the table and not checked on the DNA. TRBV21-1 is a recognized pseudogene. The CDR3 sequence is 15 residues long. CDR3: CASSGQPGITDTQYF. The CDR3 DNA sequence: TGTGCCAGCAGTGGTCAGCCGGGGATAACAGATACGCAGTATTTT.

The chain has TRBV24-1 and TRBJ2-1, with D unresolved. The CDR3 length is 15 residues. Trimming left V 3 bases short and J 3 bases short, with 11 bases between. Germline lookup yields CDR1 KGHDR and CDR2 SFDVKD. The CDR3 DNA sequence: TGTGCCACCAGTGATGGGCCGGAAAGCTACAATGAGCAGTTCTTC. As protein: CATSDGPESYNEQFF.

This clone appeared a single time. The V gene is TRBV10-3, the J gene TRBJ2-5; weak D call: TRBD1 (7 bases). V lost 11 bases and J lost 4, with 14 bases in between. There are 12 residues in the CDR3. In germline, CDR1 is ENHRY, CDR2 SYGVKD. The DNA for the CDR3 is TGTGCCGCGCGGGACAGAGGAGAGACCCAGTACTTC. It translates to CAARDRGETQYF.

The chain is built from TRBV19 and TRBJ1-1; 7 bases align to TRBD1. Germline lookup yields CDR1 LNHDA and CDR2 SQIVND (reference sequence). With 4 bases clipped from V and 3 bases from J, the junction kept 5 bases outside the gene matches. This CDR3 contains 14 residues. CDR3 region: CASSSFTGDTEAFF. Written as DNA, the CDR3 is TGTGCCAGTAGTAGTTTTACAGGGGACACTGAAGCTTTCTTT.

This clone was seen a single time. V and J are TRBV19 and TRBJ2-1; 10 bases agree with TRBD2. V shed 8 bases and J 9 bases; nucleotides not matched to a gene: 16. Germline assignment: CDR1 LNHDA and CDR2 SQIVND (reference sequence). The CDR3 covers 16 residues. Here the CDR3 reads CASRFLETSGTSEQFF. The CDR3 DNA sequence: TGTGCCAGTCGTTTTTTGGAAACTAGCGGGACCAGTGAGCAGTTCTTC. Together with reference TRBV19 and TRBJ2-1, the CDR3 gives the full variable domain: DGGITQSPKYLFRKEGQNVTLSCEQNLNHDAMYWYRQDPGQGLRLIYYSQIVNDFQKGDIAEGYSVSREKKESFPLTVTSAQKNPTAFYLCASRFLETSGTSEQFFGPGTRLTVL.

The rearrangement links TRBV6-5 to TRBJ1-6; tentative D call: TRBD1 (6 bases). V was pared by 5 bases and J by 7 bases, with 15 bases between. From germline, CDR1 is MNHEY and CDR2 SVGAGI. The CDR3 loop spans 15 amino acids. CDR3 region: CASSPRGGVNSPLHF. CDR3 bases: TGTGCCAGCAGTCCCAGGGGTGGCGTAAATTCACCCCTCCACTTT.

The V and J genes are TRBV18 and TRBJ1-5; TRBD1 might be the D (6 bases). CDR1 is KGHSH, CDR2 LQKENI, per germline. The CDR3 is 13 amino acids. V was clipped by 10 bases and J by 5 bases, with 15 bases between them. Here the CDR3 reads CATAGGRDQPQHF. The CDR3 bases are TGTGCCACCGCGGGGGGGCGAGATCAGCCCCAGCATTTT.

The rearrangement links TRBV3-1 (or the pseudogene TRBV3-2) to TRBJ1-1, with a possible D match to TRBD1 (6 bases). Germline loops: CDR1 LGHDT, CDR2 YNNKEL (reference sequence). The CDR3 is 11 residues long. The V end was cut by 5 bases, the J end by 9 bases, with 10 bases between. CDR3 in DNA: TGTGCCAGCAGCTCCCGGGACAAAGCTTTCTTT. As protein: CASSSRDKAFF.

V gene TRBV4-1 combines with J gene TRBJ2-2; 7 bases are a match to TRBD2. Losses at the gene ends were 1 base for V and 3 bases for J; bases not matched to a gene: 8. This CDR3 is built from 17 residues. CDR1 is MGHRA and CDR2 is YSYEKL in the germline V gene. The CDR3 DNA follows: TGCGCCAGCAGCCAAGTAGCGCTAGCGGAGTACACCGGGGAGCTGTTTTTT. This codes for CASSQVALAEYTGELFF.